Sequencing of this T cell receptor beta chain was carried out in a study of regulatory T cells in long-lasting Graves disease. Study observations and caveats: When disease was persistent, TRBV28, TRBJ1-2 and TRBJ2-5 were the favored segments.

With regard to this clonotype: Antigen unknown. This may be a read error, as it is one base from a much larger clone.

Building of the TCR beta libraries involved iRepertoire HTBI primers and Arm-PCR of CDR3 regions. TCRdb recomputed calls from the multiplex PCR reads with MiXCR, one row per CDR3 protein. The table lists about 660,000 distinct CDR3 sequences, 30% of them singletons. The CDR3 spans 14 residues. Time point defined: persistent/refractory GD, antithyroid drugs over 5 years with positive TRAb. After RNA was extracted from PBMCs, the TCR library was made from it. In each case, Graves' disease was diagnosed per American Thyroid Association guidelines. This receptor was identified in a female donor with Graves disease. The V and J genes are TRBV12-3 or TRBV12-4 and TRBJ2-7; D ambiguous. The sample was peripheral blood mononuclear cells (PBMCs), taken when the disease was refractory, from a patient treated with antithyroid drugs. CDR3 sequence (DNA): TGTGCCAGCAGTTTGAGGTCAGAATACTACGGGCAGTACTTC. Translation: CASSLRSEYYGQYF.